These T cell receptor beta chains were read from a single sample in a study of cytomegalovirus exposure and HLA in healthy donors. Sequenced by immunoSEQ multiplex PCR; TCRdb stores in-frame clones only, minus some. Here the sample table reports around 52,000 clones. The sample was PBMCs. The receptors were sampled from a woman between 50 and 59 years old in good health and CMV-seropositive. CDR3s include the opening cysteine and the closing phenylalanine or tryptophan. The order of the fields is J gene, V gene, CDR3 protein.

TRBJ2-2,TRBV5-4,CASSFTGTSGSGELFF
TRBJ2-7,TRBV5-1,CASSLGGYEQYF
TRBJ2-1,TRBV7-6,CASSLYQGSGADNEQFF
TRBJ2-1,TRBV5-1,CASSLRGGRGNEQFF
TRBJ2-1,TRBV4-1,CASSRTSGSNEQFF
TRBJ1-3,TRBV5-1,CASSSGTQGSGNTIYF
TRBJ2-2,TRBV18,CASSPVRESGELFF
TRBJ2-3,TRBV7-9,CASRFPGDTQYF
TRBJ2-3,TRBV6-6,CASSYSGGDRTDTQYF
TRBJ1-1,TRBV19,CASSDRVNTEAFF
TRBJ2-1,TRBV4-1,CASSRGRQGSSYNEQFF
TRBJ2-3,TRBV5-4,CASRRDADTQYF
TRBJ1-1,TRBV5-6,CASSFRTGVAEAFF
TRBJ1-5,TRBV10-3,CAISSTGKGQPQHF
TRBJ1-1,TRBV10-2,CASSGPGEGEGTEAFF
TRBJ2-5,TRBV29-1,CSVESAGNQETQYF
TRBJ2-3,TRBV11-2,CASSSLAGGTTDTQYF
-,TRBV14,CASSPTLTTYEQYF
TRBJ2-1,TRBV19,CASSRTPQGPYNEQFF
TRBJ2-2,TRBV2,CASSGLEAGELFF
TRBJ1-3,TRBV18,CASSPGNSGNTIYF
TRBJ2-7,TRBV27,CASSSLGGSYEQYF
TRBJ1-6,TRBV29-1,CSVGVGYNSPLHF
TRBJ2-5,TRBV6-6,CASSYSGRGLEGEQYF
TRBJ1-4,TRBV10-2,CASSESDRWGEKLFF
TRBJ1-2,TRBV4-2,CASSQDHGGLDYGYTF
TRBJ1-4,TRBV14,CASSQDLAGANEKLFF
TRBJ2-7,TRBV28,CASSLIGQGTDEQYF
TRBJ2-3,TRBV6-5,CASKHGTGTDTQYF
TRBJ1-4,TRBV9,CASSVGATNEKLFF
TRBJ2-5,TRBV7-2,CASSRTGSQETQYF
TRBJ2-5,TRBV5-1,CASSFLGALQETQYF
TRBJ1-5,TRBV19,CASSIEARQNQPQHF
TRBJ2-2,TRBV18,CASSPNGGNLGIGELFF
TRBJ2-5,TRBV7-2,CASRSGETQYF
TRBJ2-7,TRBV11-2,CASSLARGPYEQYF
TRBJ2-7,TRBV5-1,CASSTQPTGDLEQYF
TRBJ2-5,TRBV7-2,CASSDPTSGGQETQYF
TRBJ1-1,TRBV5-1,CASSWGTTDTEAFF
TRBJ2-5,TRBV28,CASSPTSGSQETQYF
TRBJ2-1,TRBV5-1,CASSTTARPLAASYNEQFF
TRBJ2-5,TRBV4-1,CASSPGPQGQETQYF
TRBJ1-1,TRBV19,CASSSDRGRNTEAFF
TRBJ1-2,TRBV30,CAWSWAGSYGYTF